This TCR beta chain derives from a study of PD-L1 blockade in urothelial cancer. Sample time point: peripheral blood 6 weeks after treatment start. TCRdb's copy holds only in-frame clones and misses some; the assay was immunoSEQ multiplex PCR. This table holds some 30,000 clones, roughly 83% found once. The CDR3 has 14 amino acids. CDR1 and CDR2 (germline): ENHRY, SYGVKD. The germline V and J ends were trimmed by 4 bases and 6 bases, with 12 bases remaining between them. This clonotype was obtained from a man aged 70 or older with urothelial cancer. The source material was PBMCs, sampled around atezolizumab (anti-PD-L1) treatment. J is TRBJ2-2 and V is TRBV10-3; D is perhaps TRBD2 (5 bases). The CDR3 DNA is TGTGCCATCAGTGCTACCGGGAAGGCCGGGGAGCTGTTTTTT. Translating it yields CAISATGKAGELFF.